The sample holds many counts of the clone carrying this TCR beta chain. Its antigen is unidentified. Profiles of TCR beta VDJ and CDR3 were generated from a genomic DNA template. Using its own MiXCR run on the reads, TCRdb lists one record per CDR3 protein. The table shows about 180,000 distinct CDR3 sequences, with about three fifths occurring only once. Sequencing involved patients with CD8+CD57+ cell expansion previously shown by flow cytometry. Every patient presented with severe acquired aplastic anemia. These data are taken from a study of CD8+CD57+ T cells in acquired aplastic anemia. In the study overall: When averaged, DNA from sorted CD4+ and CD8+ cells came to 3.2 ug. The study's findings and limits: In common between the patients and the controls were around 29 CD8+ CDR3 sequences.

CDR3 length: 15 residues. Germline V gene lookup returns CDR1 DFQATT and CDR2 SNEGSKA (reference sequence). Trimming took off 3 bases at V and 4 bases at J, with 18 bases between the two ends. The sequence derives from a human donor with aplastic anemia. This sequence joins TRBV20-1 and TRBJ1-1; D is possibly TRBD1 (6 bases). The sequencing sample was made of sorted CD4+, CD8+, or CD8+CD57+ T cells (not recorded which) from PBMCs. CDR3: CSASSRDIRTTEAFF. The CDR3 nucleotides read TGCAGTGCTAGTTCCCGGGACATTAGGACCACTGAAGCTTTCTTT.